This T cell receptor beta chain emerged from a study of blood T cell repertoires in COVID-19. The CDR3 loop spans 13 amino acids. Trimming left V 0 bases short and J 8 bases short, with 9 bases between. Germline CDR1 and CDR2: SGHNT and YYREEE (reference sequence). The authors' processing: Amplification of reference gene primers was used by the study to estimate nucleated cell counts. The assay was immunoSEQ multiplex PCR, and TCRdb's table has in-frame clones only and misses some. V and J calls and clone size are given by that table; D and trimming were obtained from the DNA. Found here are approximately 140,000 clones, approximately 83% of them singletons; the top ten hold 6.5% to 9.5%.

The sequence derives from a woman aged 55-75 years with COVID-19, enrolled during active disease. V is TRBV5-4 and J is TRBJ2-4; D gene unclear. Sequenced sample: peripheral blood. Here the CDR3 DNA reads TGTGCCAGCAGCTTGGCCGCTGCGGACATTCAGTACTTC. It yields the protein CASSLAAADIQYF.